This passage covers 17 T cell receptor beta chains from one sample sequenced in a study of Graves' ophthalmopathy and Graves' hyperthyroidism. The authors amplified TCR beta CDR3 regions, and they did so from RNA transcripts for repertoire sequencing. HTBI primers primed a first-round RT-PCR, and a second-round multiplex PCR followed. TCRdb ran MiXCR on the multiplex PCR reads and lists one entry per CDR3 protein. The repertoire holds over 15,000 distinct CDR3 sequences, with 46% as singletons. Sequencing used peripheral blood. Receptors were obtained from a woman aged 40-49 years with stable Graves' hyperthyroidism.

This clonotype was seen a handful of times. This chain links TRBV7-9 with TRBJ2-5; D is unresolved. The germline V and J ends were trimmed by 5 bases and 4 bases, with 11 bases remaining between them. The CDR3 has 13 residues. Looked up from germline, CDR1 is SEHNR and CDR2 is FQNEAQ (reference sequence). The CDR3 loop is CASSVQWRETQYF. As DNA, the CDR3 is TGTGCCAGCAGCGTCCAGTGGAGAGAGACCCAGTACTTC. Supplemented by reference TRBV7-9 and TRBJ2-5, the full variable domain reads DTGVSQNPRHKITKRGQNVTFRCDPISEHNRLYWYRQTLGQGPEFLTYFQNEAQLEKSRLLSDRFSAERPKGSFSTLEIQRTEQGDSAMYLCASSVQWRETQYFGPGTRLLVL.

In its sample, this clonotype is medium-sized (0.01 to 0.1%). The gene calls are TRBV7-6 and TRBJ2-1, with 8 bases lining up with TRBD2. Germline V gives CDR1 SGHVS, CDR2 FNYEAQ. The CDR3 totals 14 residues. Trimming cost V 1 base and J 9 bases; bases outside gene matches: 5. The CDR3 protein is CASSLEAGVSEQFF. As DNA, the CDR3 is TGTGCCAGCAGCTTAGAAGCGGGAGTGAGTGAGCAGTTCTTC. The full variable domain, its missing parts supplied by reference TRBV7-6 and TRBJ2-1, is GAGVSQSPRYKVTKRGQDVALRCDPISGHVSLYWYRQALGQGPEFLTYFNYEAQQDKSGLPNDRFSAERPEGSISTLTIQRTEQRDSAMYRCASSLEAGVSEQFFGPGTRLTVL.

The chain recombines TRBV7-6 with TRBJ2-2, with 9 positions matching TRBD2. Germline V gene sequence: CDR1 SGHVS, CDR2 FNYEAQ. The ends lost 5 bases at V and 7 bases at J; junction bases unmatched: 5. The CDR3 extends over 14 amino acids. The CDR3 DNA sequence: TGTGCCAGCAGCCTAGTAGCGGGAGACGGGGAGCTGTTTTTT. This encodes CASSLVAGDGELFF.

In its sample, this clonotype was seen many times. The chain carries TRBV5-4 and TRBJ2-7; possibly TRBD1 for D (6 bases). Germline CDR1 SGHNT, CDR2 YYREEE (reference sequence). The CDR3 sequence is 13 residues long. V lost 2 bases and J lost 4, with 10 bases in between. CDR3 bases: TGTGCCAGCAGCTTCAAACAGGGTTACGAGCAGTACTTC. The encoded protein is CASSFKQGYEQYF.

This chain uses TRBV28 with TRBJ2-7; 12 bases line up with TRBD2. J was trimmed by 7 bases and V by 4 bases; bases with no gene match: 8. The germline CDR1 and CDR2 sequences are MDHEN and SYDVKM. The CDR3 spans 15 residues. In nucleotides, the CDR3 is TGTGCCAGCAGTTGGGGACTAGCGGGCCAACGGGAGCAGTACTTC. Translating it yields CASSWGLAGQREQYF.

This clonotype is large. As DNA, the CDR3 is TGCGCCAACGACAGGACAGGGGGATCGAATGGCTACACCTTC. Residues: CANDRTGGSNGYTF. This chain connects TRBV10-1 to TRBJ1-2, with 10 bases matching TRBD1. Germline-derived CDR1 and CDR2 are WNHNN and SYGVQD (reference sequence). V lost 10 bases and J lost 6; bases outside the gene matches: 11. The CDR3 extends over 14 amino acids.

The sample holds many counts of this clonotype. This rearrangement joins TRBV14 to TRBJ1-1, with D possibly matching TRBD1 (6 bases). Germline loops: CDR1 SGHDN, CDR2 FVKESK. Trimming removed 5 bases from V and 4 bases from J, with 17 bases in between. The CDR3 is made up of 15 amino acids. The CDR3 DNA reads TGTGCCAGCAGCAGACACCCAGGGGCGGGCACTGAAGCTTTCTTT. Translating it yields CASSRHPGAGTEAFF. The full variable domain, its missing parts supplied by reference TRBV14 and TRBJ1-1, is EAGVTQFPSHSVIEKGQTVTLRCDPISGHDNLYWYRRVMGKEIKFLLHFVKESKQDESGMPNNRFLAERTGGTYSTLKVQPAELEDSGVYFCASSRHPGAGTEAFFGQGTRLTVV.

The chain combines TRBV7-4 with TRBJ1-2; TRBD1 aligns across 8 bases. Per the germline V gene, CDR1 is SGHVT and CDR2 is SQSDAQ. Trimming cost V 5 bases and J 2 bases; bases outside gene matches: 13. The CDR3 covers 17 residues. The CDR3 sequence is CASSTWTGMGSNYGYTF. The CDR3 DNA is TGTGCCAGCAGCACCTGGACAGGGATGGGATCCAACTATGGCTACACCTTC.

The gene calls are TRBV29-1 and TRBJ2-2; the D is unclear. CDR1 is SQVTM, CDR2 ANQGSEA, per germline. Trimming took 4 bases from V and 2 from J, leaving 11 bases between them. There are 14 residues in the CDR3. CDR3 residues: CSVGSARNTGELFF. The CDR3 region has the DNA TGCAGCGTTGGGTCCGCTCGTAACACCGGGGAGCTGTTTTTT.

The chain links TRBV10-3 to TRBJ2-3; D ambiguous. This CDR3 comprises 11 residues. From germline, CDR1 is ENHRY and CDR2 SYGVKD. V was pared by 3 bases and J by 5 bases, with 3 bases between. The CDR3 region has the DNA TGTGCCATCAGTGAAATAGATACGCAGTATTTT. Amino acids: CAISEIDTQYF.

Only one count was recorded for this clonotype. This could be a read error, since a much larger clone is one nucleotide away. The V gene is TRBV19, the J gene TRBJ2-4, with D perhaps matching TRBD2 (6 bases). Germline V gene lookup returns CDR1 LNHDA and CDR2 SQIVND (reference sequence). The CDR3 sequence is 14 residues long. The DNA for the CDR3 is TGTGCCAGTACCTCCGGGACTGCCAAAGACATTCAGTACTTC. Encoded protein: CASTSGTAKDIQYF. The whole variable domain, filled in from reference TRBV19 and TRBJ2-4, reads DGGITQSPKYLFRKEGQNVTLSCEQNLNHDAMYWYRQDPGQGLRLIYYSQIVNDFQKGDIAEGYSVSREKKESFPLTVTSAQKNPTAFYLCASTSGTAKDIQYFGAGTRLSVL.

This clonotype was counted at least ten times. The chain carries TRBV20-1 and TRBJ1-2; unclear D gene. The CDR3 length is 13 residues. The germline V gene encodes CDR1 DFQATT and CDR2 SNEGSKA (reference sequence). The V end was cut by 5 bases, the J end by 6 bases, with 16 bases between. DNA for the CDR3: TGCAGTGCTCCCAGTCGGGTTGGGGATGGCTACACCTTC. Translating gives CSAPSRVGDGYTF.

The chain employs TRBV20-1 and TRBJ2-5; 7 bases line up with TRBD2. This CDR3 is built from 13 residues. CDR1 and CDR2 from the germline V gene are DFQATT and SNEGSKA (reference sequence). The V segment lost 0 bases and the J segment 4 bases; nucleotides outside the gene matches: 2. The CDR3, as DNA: TGCAGTGCTAGAGAGACGGGGGGAGAGACCCAGTACTTC. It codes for CSARETGGETQYF.

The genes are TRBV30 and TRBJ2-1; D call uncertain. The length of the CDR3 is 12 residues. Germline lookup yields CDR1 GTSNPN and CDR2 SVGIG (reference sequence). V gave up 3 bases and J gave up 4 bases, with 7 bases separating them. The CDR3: CAWRSSYNEQFF. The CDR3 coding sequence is TGTGCCTGGAGAAGTAGTTACAATGAGCAGTTCTTC.

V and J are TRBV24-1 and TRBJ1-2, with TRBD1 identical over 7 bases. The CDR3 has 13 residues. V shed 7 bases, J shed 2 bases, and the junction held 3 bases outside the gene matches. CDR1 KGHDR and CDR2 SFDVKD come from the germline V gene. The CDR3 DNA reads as TGTGCCACCAGAAAGGGGGCAAACTATGGCTACACCTTC. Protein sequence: CATRKGANYGYTF.

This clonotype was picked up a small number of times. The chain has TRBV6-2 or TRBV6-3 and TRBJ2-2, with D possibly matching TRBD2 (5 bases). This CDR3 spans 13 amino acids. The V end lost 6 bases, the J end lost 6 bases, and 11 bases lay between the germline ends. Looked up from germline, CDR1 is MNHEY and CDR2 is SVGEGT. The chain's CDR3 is CASSSGSAGELFF. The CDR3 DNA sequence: TGTGCCAGCAGCTCGGGATCAGCCGGGGAGCTGTTTTTT.

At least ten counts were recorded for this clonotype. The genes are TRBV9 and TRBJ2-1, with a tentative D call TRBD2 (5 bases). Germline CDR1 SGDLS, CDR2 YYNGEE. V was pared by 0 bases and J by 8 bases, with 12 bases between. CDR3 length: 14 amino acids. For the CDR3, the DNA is TGTGCCAGCAGCGTAGGGCCTGGCGGGCATGAGCAGTTCTTC. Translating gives CASSVGPGGHEQFF.